One sample yielded the 3 T cell receptor beta chains listed below, sequenced in a study of blood T cell repertoires in COVID-19. The table came from immunoSEQ multiplex PCR; TCRdb's copy has only in-frame clones and leaves some out. The table shows fewer than 500,000 clones, with 70% to 90% occurring only once. Source material: peripheral blood. These receptors were collected from a man between 18 and 35 years old with COVID-19, enrolled during active disease.

The V and J genes are TRBV3-1 (or the pseudogene TRBV3-2) and TRBJ2-3; D might be TRBD2 (5 bases). Germline-derived CDR1 and CDR2 are LGHDT and YNNKEL (reference sequence). The CDR3 has 15 amino acids. V lost 5 bases, J lost 0 bases, and 12 bases lay in between. The CDR3 bases are TGTGCCAGCAGCTCACTAGGGCTCAGCACAGATACGCAGTATTTT. Protein sequence: CASSSLGLSTDTQYF.

This clone was observed a few times. The chain links TRBV19 to TRBJ2-2; no clear D gene. The CDR3 runs 12 residues. Looked up from germline, CDR1 is LNHDA and CDR2 is SQIVND (reference sequence). V gave up 3 bases and J gave up 11 bases, with 10 bases separating them. The CDR3 sequence is CASSIGARELFF. CDR3 in DNA: TGTGCCAGTAGTATCGGTGCTAGAGAGCTGTTTTTT.

This sequence joins TRBV5-4 and TRBJ2-7, with D tentatively TRBD2 (6 bases). V shed 4 bases and J shed 3 bases, with 11 bases lying between them. The CDR3 spans 13 residues. The germline V gene encodes CDR1 SGHNT and CDR2 YYREEE (reference sequence). The CDR3 protein is CASSPGTFYEQYF. In DNA form, the CDR3 reads TGTGCCAGCAGCCCCGGGACTTTCTACGAGCAGTACTTC.